This is a list of T cell receptor beta chains from one sample in a study of blood T cell repertoires in COVID-19. Sequencing was performed with immunoSEQ multiplex PCR; in TCRdb, only in-frame clones are kept and a portion is missing. The sample records around 72,000 clones, around four fifths being singletons. The source material was peripheral blood. These receptors all come from a woman between 55 and 75 years old with acute or convalescent COVID-19. CDR3s include the opening cysteine and the closing phenylalanine or tryptophan. The D gene is left open where the match is weak. The size of a clone is reported for some rows only, either as once, few or many, or as a class for expanded clones.

j_gene | d_gene | abundance | v_gene | CDR3nt | CDR3aa
TRBJ1-2 | NA | NA | TRBV6-5 | TGTGCCAGCAGGCCTCAGGGAAACTATGGCTACACCTTC | CASRPQGNYGYTF
TRBJ1-3 | TRBD1 | NA | TRBV15 | TGTGCCACCAGCAGAGCCAGGGGGGCAGTGTTAAACACCATATATTTT | CATSRARGAVLNTIYF
TRBJ2-3 | TRBD2 | NA | TRBV28 | TGTGCCACCGGACGGCGGGGGGGCCGGGCAGATACGCAGTATTTT | CATGRRGGRADTQYF
TRBJ1-6 | TRBD1 | NA | TRBV5-5 | TGTGCCAGCAGCTTGATCGGGACAGGGGGGTATAATTCACCCCTCCACTTT | CASSLIGTGGYNSPLHF
TRBJ2-1 | TRBD2 | NA | TRBV9 | TGTGCCAGCAGCCCCGGACTAGCCTACAATGAGCAGTTCTTC | CASSPGLAYNEQFF
TRBJ1-1 | NA | NA | TRBV6-5 | TGTGCCAGCAGTTACGGGGGGGGTAACACTGAAGCTTTCTTT | CASSYGGGNTEAFF
TRBJ2-7 | TRBD2 | NA | TRBV6-1 | TGTGCCAGCTGGGGACTAGCGGGGTCCTACGAGCAGTACTTC | CASWGLAGSYEQYF
TRBJ1-2 | TRBD1 | NA | TRBV28 | TGTGCCAGCAGTTTTAGGGCACAGGGGGCTGGGGGCTACACCTTC | CASSFRAQGAGGYTF
TRBJ1-5 | TRBD1 | NA | TRBV6-6 | TGTGCCAGCAGGTACAGGGGTCCCCAGCCCCAGCATTTT | CASRYRGPQPQHF
TRBJ2-4 | NA | NA | TRBV3-1/TRBV3-2 | TGTGCCAGCAGCCAAGGTGTAGGGAGTTTGGCAAACATTCAGTACTTC | CASSQGVGSLANIQYF
TRBJ2-5 | TRBD2 | once | TRBV6-1 | TGTGCCAGCAGTGAGGGGCAGGGAGGGGAGACCCAGTACTTC | CASSEGQGGETQYF
TRBJ2-5 | NA | NA | TRBV19 | TGTGCCAGTAGCTCCGGCGGGATCCAAGAGACCCAGTACTTC | CASSSGGIQETQYF
TRBJ2-5 | TRBD2 | NA | TRBV5-6 | TGTGCCAGCAGCTCCTACCAGCGGGAGGAGACCCAGTACTTC | CASSSYQREETQYF
TRBJ1-5 | NA | NA | TRBV28 | TGTGCCAGCAGTTTCCCGGGGGGGACTAATAGCAATCAGCCCCAGCATTTT | CASSFPGGTNSNQPQHF
TRBJ1-6 | NA | NA | TRBV19 | TGTGCCAGTAGTTTTGCGTCACTCAACTCACCCCTCCACTTT | CASSFASLNSPLHF
TRBJ2-3 | TRBD2 | NA | TRBV9 | TGTGCCAGCAGCCCTCATGGGTTAGCGGGAGGTTTCAGAGATACGCAGTATTTT | CASSPHGLAGGFRDTQYF
TRBJ1-2 | TRBD1 | NA | TRBV5-1 | TGCGCCAGCAGCTTGCACACGAGGGGACAGGTTCTCTATGGCTACACCTTC | CASSLHTRGQVLYGYTF
TRBJ2-2 | NA | NA | TRBV19 | TGTGCCAGTATTGGGCGGACAACGAACACCGGGGAGCTGTTTTTT | CASIGRTTNTGELFF
TRBJ2-3 | NA | NA | TRBV3-1/TRBV3-2 | TGTGCCAGCAGCCAAAGGACAATAAGGGATACGCAGTATTTT | CASSQRTIRDTQYF
TRBJ1-1 | NA | NA | TRBV20-1 | TGCAGTGCTCGAAAGACTTCGACCCAGCAGTTC | CSARKTSTQQF
TRBJ2-3 | TRBD2 | NA | TRBV28 | TGTGCCAGCAGTTTGCTAGCGGGAGCTGGAGATACGCAGTATTTT | CASSLLAGAGDTQYF
TRBJ2-1 | TRBD1 | NA | TRBV19 | TGTGCCAGTAGACCCCGTGACAGGGTTTACAATGAGCAGTTCTTC | CASRPRDRVYNEQFF
TRBJ2-1 | NA | NA | TRBV28 | TGTGCCAGCAGTTTGAAGAGCGGTGAGCAGTTCTTC | CASSLKSGEQFF
TRBJ1-5 | NA | NA | TRBV10-2 | TGCGCCAGCAGTGAGTCGCGAGGAGGAGGATATCAGCCCCAGCATTTT | CASSESRGGGYQPQHF
TRBJ1-2 | NA | NA | TRBV5-6 | TGTGCCAGCAGCCCACGACAGGTTTTGGGTGGCTACACCTTC | CASSPRQVLGGYTF
TRBJ1-2 | NA | NA | TRBV6-6 | TGTGCCAGCAATAGTCTCCGCCGGAACTATGGCTACACCTTC | CASNSLRRNYGYTF
TRBJ1-1 | NA | NA | TRBV12-5 | TGTGCTAGTGGTTTCTCGAACACTGAAGCTTTCTTT | CASGFSNTEAFF
TRBJ1-1 | TRBD1 | NA | TRBV10-3 | TGTGCCATCAGTGAGAGCGGACAGGGAGTTATGAACACTGAAGCTTTCTTT | CAISESGQGVMNTEAFF
TRBJ1-6 | NA | NA | TRBV3-1/TRBV3-2 | TGTGCCAGCAGCCACGGGGGGCAGGGGAGCTCCTATAATTCACCCCTCCACTTT | CASSHGGQGSSYNSPLHF
TRBJ1-2 | TRBD1 | NA | TRBV5-6 | TGTGCCAGCAGCTCCAGGGACAGATACTATGGCTACACCTTC | CASSSRDRYYGYTF
TRBJ2-7 | TRBD2 | NA | TRBV24-1 | TGTGCCACCAGTAGCGGGACTACCTACGAGCAGTACTTC | CATSSGTTYEQYF
TRBJ1-1 | TRBD1 | NA | TRBV6-5 | TGTGCCAGCAACCCGCGGACAGGGGGCGACCAAAAAGCTTTCTTT | CASNPRTGGDQKAFF
TRBJ2-2 | TRBD1 | once | TRBV19 | TGTGCCAGTAGTTTTGGGACAGGGAGGACCGGGGAGCTGTTTTTT | CASSFGTGRTGELFF
TRBJ2-1 | TRBD2 | NA | TRBV5-1 | TGCGCCAGCAGCTTGAGTGTAGCGGGTGTTAATGAGCAGTTCTTC | CASSLSVAGVNEQFF
TRBJ2-2 | TRBD2 | few | TRBV9 | TGTGCCACGGAAAAACCCCCAATAGCGGGAGGGGACACCGGGGAGCTGTTTTTT | CATEKPPIAGGDTGELFF
TRBJ2-5 | TRBD1 | NA | TRBV6-6 | TGTGCCAGCAGTTACGGTCGGACAGGGCAAGAGACCCAGTACTTC | CASSYGRTGQETQYF
TRBJ1-2 | NA | NA | TRBV19 | TGTGCCAGTAGTATCTCAGGGCGGGGCTACACCTTC | CASSISGRGYTF
TRBJ2-7 | TRBD1 | NA | TRBV5-1 | TGCGCCAGCAGCCCCGGGACAGGGACCTACGAGCAGTACTTC | CASSPGTGTYEQYF
TRBJ1-2 | NA | NA | TRBV12-2 | TGTGCAAGTCGCTCAAAAGTCAGGACAGGGGTAAACGGCTACACCTTC | CASRSKVRTGVNGYTF
TRBJ2-7 | NA | NA | TRBV11-1 | TGTGCCAGCAGCTTACGGTACGAGCAGTACTTC | CASSLRYEQYF
TRBJ1-2 | NA | NA | TRBV5-6 | TGTGCCAGCAGCTTGATGTCGGTTGATGAGGGTATCAACTATGGCTACACCTTC | CASSLMSVDEGINYGYTF
TRBJ1-6 | NA | NA | TRBV9 | TGTGCCAGCAGCGTAGGCGCGGACAGTATTTCACCCCTCCACTTT | CASSVGADSISPLHF
TRBJ2-5 | NA | NA | TRBV6-5 | TGTGCCAGCAGTTTCACAGGGCGTAGGGAGACCCAGTACTTC | CASSFTGRRETQYF
TRBJ2-1 | NA | NA | TRBV11-3 | TGTGCCAGCAGCTTAAGGACAAACAGTGAGCAGTTCTTC | CASSLRTNSEQFF
TRBJ2-7 | TRBD2 | NA | TRBV14 | TGTGCCAGCAGCCCCTCCGCTAGCGGGAGGGCCGGAGGCTACGAGCAGTACTTC | CASSPSASGRAGGYEQYF
TRBJ2-7 | NA | NA | TRBV28 | TGTGCCAGCGGCGGCAGCGGTTTGAGCTCCTACGAGCAGTACTTC | CASGGSGLSSYEQYF
TRBJ1-2 | NA | NA | TRBV3-1/TRBV3-2 | TGTGCCAGCAGCCAAGAGGAGAGGTTAGGATCTGGGTATGGCTACACCTTC | CASSQEERLGSGYGYTF
TRBJ1-2 | TRBD1 | NA | TRBV6-5 | TGTGCCAGCAAACTGGACAGGCTAGATGGCTACACCTTC | CASKLDRLDGYTF
TRBJ1-5 | NA | NA | TRBV11-2 | TGTGCCAGCAGCTTAAGCCTGAGGGGCAATCAGCCCCAGCATTTT | CASSLSLRGNQPQHF
TRBJ1-5 | TRBD1 | few | TRBV27 | TGTGCCAGCAGTCCTTGGGGGACAGCTAAGGGTAGCAATCAGCCCCAGCATTTT | CASSPWGTAKGSNQPQHF
TRBJ1-6 | NA | NA | TRBV30 | TGTGCCTGGAGTCCGACAAAATCACCCCTCCACTTT | CAWSPTKSPLHF
TRBJ2-7 | NA | NA | TRBV28 | TGTGCCAGCAGTTTATCCCAGGGAACCCTAGGGCAGTACTTC | CASSLSQGTLGQYF
TRBJ1-4 | TRBD1 | once | TRBV2 | TGTGCCAGCAGTCAGGGGGCGCGTCGAACTAATGAAAAACTGTTTTTT | CASSQGARRTNEKLFF
TRBJ1-4 | NA | NA | TRBV21-1 | TGTGCCAGCAGCAAAGGAAGGGGGGGCTTTGGGGAAAAACTGTTTTTT | CASSKGRGGFGEKLFF